This TCR beta chain was captured by sequencing in a study of cytotoxic CD8 clonotypes in ibrutinib-treated CLL. Study summary: Response sampling came at median 12 months of treatment, ranging roughly 6 to 36 months.

CDR3 length: 15 residues. The germline gives CDR1 ENHRY, CDR2 SYGVKD. Trimming pared 2 bases from V and 0 bases from J, leaving 9 bases between. PBMCs that had been cryopreserved were the source of 1.5 to 2.5 micrograms of genomic DNA for TCR beta libraries. Target depth was 1 in 200,000 to 1 in 1 million T cells, about 10x per clonotype. The repertoire was sequenced with immunoSEQ multiplex PCR; TCRdb's copy has only in-frame clones and lacks some. The sample gives under 150,000 clones, around 81% of which show up once; 7.5% to 9% is in the top ten. This receptor was obtained from a human donor with chronic lymphocytic leukemia. Here the sequenced sample was PBMCs, taken after 36 months of ibrutinib treatment. J is TRBJ2-3 and V is TRBV10-3; TRBD1 is a possible D gene (5 bases). For the CDR3, the DNA is TGTGCCATCAGTGAGGGGGCGGCTAGCACAGATACGCAGTATTTT. Its protein product is CAISEGAASTDTQYF.